This entry lists 9 T cell receptor beta chains sequenced from one sample in a study of cytomegalovirus exposure and HLA in healthy donors. 60 Vbeta and 13 Jbeta primers were used in PCR. Here immunoSEQ multiplex PCR was the method, and the copy in TCRdb shows in-frame clones only, minus some. The sample gives over 70,000 clones, roughly 80% of which show up once; about 30% is in the top ten. Sequencing used PBMCs. The receptors here all came from a man aged 50-59 years in good health and CMV-seropositive.

The chain uses TRBV6-4 and TRBJ2-1, with D hard to call. Germline V gene sequence: CDR1 MRHNA, CDR2 SNTAGT. V was shortened by 0 bases and J by 5 bases, with 8 bases between the two germline ends. This CDR3 spans 14 amino acids. In nucleotides, the CDR3 is TGTGCCAGCAGTGACTCGAAACTTAACAATGAGCAGTTCTTC. It is translated as CASSDSKLNNEQFF.

A remark on this clone: Compared with germline, one end of the junction differs, possibly owing to a read error. V usage is TRBV6-6 and J usage is TRBJ2-1, with 7 bases identical to TRBD2. The V gene's germline CDR1 is MNHNY and CDR2 SVGAGI (reference sequence). The CDR3 contains 14 residues. CDR3 region: CAGSSGLTGGEQFF. CDR3 sequence (DNA): TGTGCCGGCAGCTCCGGACTCACGGGGGGTGAGCAGTTCTTC.

This clone was seen a single time. V and J are TRBV7-9 and TRBJ2-3, with 9 positions matching TRBD2. The ends lost 5 bases at V and 1 base at J; junction bases unmatched: 16. Looked up from germline, CDR1 is SEHNR and CDR2 is FQNEAQ (reference sequence). The CDR3 length is 19 residues. The CDR3 bases are TGTGCCAGCAGCCCCCGAGTTGCGGGAGGGGTGTGGGGCACAGATACGCAGTATTTT. Translating it yields CASSPRVAGGVWGTDTQYF.

The chain uses TRBV11-2 and TRBJ2-7, with TRBD2 matching over 8 bases. The CDR3 has 17 amino acids. Germline assignment: CDR1 SGHAT and CDR2 FQNNGV. V dropped 0 bases and J dropped 4; count of bases not matched to a gene: 11. The CDR3 region has the DNA TGTGCCAGCAGCTTAGATTTAGGAGCGGGGGCAATTTACGAGCAGTACTTC. It encodes CASSLDLGAGAIYEQYF.

This clone is a singleton in its sample. The rearrangement uses TRBV7-8 and TRBJ2-5; D unclear. V lost 4 bases, J lost 0 bases, and 15 bases lay in between. CDR1 is SGHVS, CDR2 FQNEAQ, per germline. The CDR3 is 16 amino acids. The CDR3 sequence is CASSSLVGGYQETQYF. The CDR3 DNA follows: TGTGCCAGCAGCTCGCTAGTCGGCGGATACCAAGAGACCCAGTACTTC.

V is TRBV10-3 and J is TRBJ1-2; TRBD1 matches at 8 bases. The germline gives CDR1 ENHRY, CDR2 SYGVKD. Trimming took 8 bases from V and 0 from J; bases not matched to a gene: 5. There are 14 residues in the CDR3. The CDR3 is CAISDRGANYGYTF. In nucleotides, the CDR3 is TGTGCCATCTCAGACAGGGGAGCTAACTATGGCTACACCTTC.

V gene TRBV4-1 combines with J gene TRBJ2-7; weak D call: TRBD1 (6 bases). The ends were cut back, 6 bases at V and 6 bases at J, with 18 bases in the middle. Germline V gene sequence: CDR1 MGHRA, CDR2 YSYEKL. The CDR3 runs to 14 residues. The chain's CDR3 is CASSGQRLAGEQYF. DNA of the CDR3: TGCGCCAGCAGTGGACAGAGATTGGCTGGCGAGCAGTACTTC.

V usage is TRBV7-2 and J usage is TRBJ2-7; 8 bases fit TRBD1. The CDR3 consists of 16 residues. Losses at the gene ends were 5 bases for V and 3 bases for J; bases not matched to a gene: 12. The germline V gene has CDR1 SGHTA and CDR2 FQGNSA. This CDR3 reads CASSQSAGGGIYEQYF. CDR3 in DNA: TGTGCCAGCAGCCAGAGCGCAGGGGGCGGAATCTACGAGCAGTACTTC. The full variable domain, rest sourced from reference TRBV7-2 and TRBJ2-7, is GAGVSQSPSNKVTEKGKDVELRCDPISGHTALYWYRQSLGQGLEFLIYFQGNSAPDKSGLPSDRFSAERTGGSVSTLTIQRTQQEDSAVYLCASSQSAGGGIYEQYFGPGTRLTVT.

The chain links TRBV5-1 to TRBJ1-3; 10 nucleotides agree with TRBD1. This CDR3 region has 16 residues. The ends lost 0 bases at V and 7 bases at J; junction bases unmatched: 7. CDR1 and CDR2 from the germline V gene are SGHRS and YFSETQ. The CDR3 region has the DNA TGCGCCAGCAGCTTGGATGGGACAGGGGAGGCCAACACCATATATTTT. Protein: CASSLDGTGEANTIYF.